This T cell receptor (beta chain) was sequenced in a study of cytomegalovirus exposure and HLA in healthy donors. Turning to the study itself: Later analysis reported that the roughly 120 validation repertoires shared the platform of the approximately 670 first-cohort repertoires.

General observations from the study: Associated with cytomegalovirus, according to the listing, were around 170 TCR beta chains. Published work reported that the classifier diagnosed cytomegalovirus status with high specificity and sensitivity. Researchers reported that a few CMV-associated chains were confirmed in vitro as CMV antigen-specific.

There are 14 residues in the CDR3. From germline, CDR1 is GTSNPN and CDR2 SVGIG (reference sequence). Sequencing used immunoSEQ multiplex PCR; TCRdb keeps in-frame clones, though not all of them. The table lists about 170,000 clones, 85% to 90% of them singletons. This clone was detected a few times. Antigen unknown. Sample: PBMCs. The source is a woman aged 18-30 years in good health and CMV-seropositive. This sequence joins TRBV30 and TRBJ1-3, with D perhaps TRBD1 (5 bases). The CDR3 DNA sequence: TGTGGTTGGGGTTGGCGAACAGGAGGAAACACCATATATTTT. Translating gives CGWGWRTGGNTIYF.